These 2 T cell receptor beta chains came from one sample sequenced in a study of response to subunit inactivated influenza vaccine. MiXCR was run by TCRdb on the RT-PCR reads, yielding one entry per CDR3 protein. In the table there are roughly 670,000 distinct CDR3 sequences, roughly 15% of which are singletons. The source was PBMCs from blood, collected 14 to 15 days before vaccination. The receptors were sampled from a man in his fifties or sixties who received an inactivated influenza vaccine.

This sequence joins TRBV4-3 and TRBJ2-3; D not resolved. V was trimmed by 0 bases and J by 6 bases, leaving 10 bases between them. Germline CDR1 reads LGHNA; CDR2 reads YSLEER. The CDR3 has 14 residues. The CDR3 DNA follows: TGCGCCAGCAGCCAAGATAATCCGAGCGATACGCAGTATTTT. It codes for CASSQDNPSDTQYF.

V and J are TRBV11-2 and TRBJ2-7, with 7 bases that match TRBD1. J was trimmed by 2 bases and V by 0 bases; bases with no gene match: 10. This CDR3 spans 17 amino acids. Germline V lookup: CDR1 SGHAT, CDR2 FQNNGV. CDR3: CASSLDRMGQIPYEQYF. The CDR3 DNA reads as TGTGCCAGCAGCTTAGATAGGATGGGACAGATTCCCTACGAGCAGTACTTC.